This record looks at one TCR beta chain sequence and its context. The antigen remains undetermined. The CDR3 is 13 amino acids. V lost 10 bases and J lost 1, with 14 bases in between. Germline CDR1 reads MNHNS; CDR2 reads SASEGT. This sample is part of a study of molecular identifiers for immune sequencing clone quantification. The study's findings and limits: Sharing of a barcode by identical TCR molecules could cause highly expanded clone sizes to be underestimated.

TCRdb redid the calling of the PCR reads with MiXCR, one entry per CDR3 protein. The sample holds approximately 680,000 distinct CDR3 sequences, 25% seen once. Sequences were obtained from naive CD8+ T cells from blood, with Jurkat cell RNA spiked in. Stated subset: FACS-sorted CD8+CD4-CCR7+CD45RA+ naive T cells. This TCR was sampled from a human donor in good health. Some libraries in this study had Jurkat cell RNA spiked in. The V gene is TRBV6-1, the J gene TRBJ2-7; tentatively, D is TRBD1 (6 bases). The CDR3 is CATHWTESYEQYF. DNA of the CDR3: TGTGCCACACATTGGACAGAATCCTACGAGCAGTACTTC.